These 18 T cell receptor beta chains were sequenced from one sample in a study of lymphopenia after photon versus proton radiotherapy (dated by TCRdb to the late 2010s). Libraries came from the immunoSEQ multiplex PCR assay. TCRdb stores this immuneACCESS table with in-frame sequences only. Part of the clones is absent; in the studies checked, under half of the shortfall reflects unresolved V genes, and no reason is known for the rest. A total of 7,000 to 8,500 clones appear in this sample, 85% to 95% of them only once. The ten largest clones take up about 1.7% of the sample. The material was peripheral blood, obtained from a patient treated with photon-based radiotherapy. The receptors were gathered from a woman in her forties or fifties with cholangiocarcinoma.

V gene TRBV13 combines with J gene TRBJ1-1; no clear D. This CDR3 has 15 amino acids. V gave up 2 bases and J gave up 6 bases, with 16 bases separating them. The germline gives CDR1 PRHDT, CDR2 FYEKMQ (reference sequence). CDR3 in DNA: TGTGCCAGCAGCTTATGGACCGCGTCTAGGGCTGAAGCTTTCTTT. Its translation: CASSLWTASRAEAFF.

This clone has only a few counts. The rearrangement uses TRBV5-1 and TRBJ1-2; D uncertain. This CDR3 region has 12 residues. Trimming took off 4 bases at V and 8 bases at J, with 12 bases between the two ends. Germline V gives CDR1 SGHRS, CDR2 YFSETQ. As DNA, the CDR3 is TGCGCCAGCAGCACCCAATCCGGGGGCTACACCTTC. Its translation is CASSTQSGGYTF.

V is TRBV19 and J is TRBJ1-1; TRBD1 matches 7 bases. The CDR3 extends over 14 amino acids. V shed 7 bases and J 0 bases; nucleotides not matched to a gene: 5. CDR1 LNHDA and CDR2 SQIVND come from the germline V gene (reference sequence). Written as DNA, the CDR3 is TGTGCCAGTACCCTAAGGGGGCTGAACACTGAAGCTTTCTTT. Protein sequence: CASTLRGLNTEAFF.

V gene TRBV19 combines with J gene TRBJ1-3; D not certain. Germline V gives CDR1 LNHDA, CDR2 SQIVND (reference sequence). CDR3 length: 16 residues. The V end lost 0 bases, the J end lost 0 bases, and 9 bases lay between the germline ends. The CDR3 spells CASSIDGQVSGNTIYF. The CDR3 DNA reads TGTGCCAGTAGTATAGACGGGCAGGTCTCTGGAAACACCATATATTTT.

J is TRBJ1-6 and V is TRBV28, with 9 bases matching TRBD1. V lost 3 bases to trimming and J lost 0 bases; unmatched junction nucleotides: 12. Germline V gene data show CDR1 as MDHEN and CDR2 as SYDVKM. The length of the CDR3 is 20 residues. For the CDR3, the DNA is TGTGCCAGCAGTTTCCACAAACAGGGGGCTCCAAGCTCCTATAATTCACCCCTCCACTTT. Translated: CASSFHKQGAPSSYNSPLHF.

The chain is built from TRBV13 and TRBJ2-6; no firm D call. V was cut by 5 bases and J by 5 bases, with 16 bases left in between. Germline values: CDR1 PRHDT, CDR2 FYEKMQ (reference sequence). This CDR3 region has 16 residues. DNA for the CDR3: TGTGCCAGCAGCCTCGCAGTACAAAGTCGGGCCAACGTCCTGACTTTC. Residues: CASSLAVQSRANVLTF.

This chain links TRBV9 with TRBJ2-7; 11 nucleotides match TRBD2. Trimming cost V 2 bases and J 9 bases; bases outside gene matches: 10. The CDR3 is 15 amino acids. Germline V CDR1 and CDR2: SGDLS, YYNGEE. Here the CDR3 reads CASSVGLAVLSGQYF. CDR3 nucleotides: TGTGCCAGCAGCGTGGGACTAGCGGTACTAAGCGGGCAGTACTTC.

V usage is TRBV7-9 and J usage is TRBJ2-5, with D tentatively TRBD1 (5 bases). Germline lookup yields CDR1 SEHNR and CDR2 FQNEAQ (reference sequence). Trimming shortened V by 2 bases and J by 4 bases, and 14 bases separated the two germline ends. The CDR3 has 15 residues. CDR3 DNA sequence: TGTGCCAGCAGCTTACAGGGTCTTGCCAGAGAGACCCAGTACTTC. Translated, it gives CASSLQGLARETQYF.

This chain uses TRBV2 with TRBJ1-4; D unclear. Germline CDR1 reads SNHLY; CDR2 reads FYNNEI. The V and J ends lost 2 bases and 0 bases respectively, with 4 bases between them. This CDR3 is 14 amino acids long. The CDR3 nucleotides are TGTGCCAGCAGTGAATCTACAACTAATGAAAAACTGTTTTTT. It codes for CASSESTTNEKLFF.

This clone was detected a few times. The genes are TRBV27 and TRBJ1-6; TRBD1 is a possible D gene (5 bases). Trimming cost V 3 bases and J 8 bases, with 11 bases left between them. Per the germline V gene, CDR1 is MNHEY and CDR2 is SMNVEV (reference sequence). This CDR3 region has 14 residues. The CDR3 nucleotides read TGTGCCAGCAGTTTCGCCCAGGGCGATTCACCCCTCCACTTT. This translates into CASSFAQGDSPLHF.

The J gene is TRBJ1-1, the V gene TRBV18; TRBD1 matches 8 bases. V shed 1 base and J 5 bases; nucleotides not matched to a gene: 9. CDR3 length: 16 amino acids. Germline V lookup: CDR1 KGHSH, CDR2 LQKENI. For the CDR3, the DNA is TGTGCCAGCTCACCACGGCGACAGGGGATGGGGACTGAAGCTTTCTTT. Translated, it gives CASSPRRQGMGTEAFF.

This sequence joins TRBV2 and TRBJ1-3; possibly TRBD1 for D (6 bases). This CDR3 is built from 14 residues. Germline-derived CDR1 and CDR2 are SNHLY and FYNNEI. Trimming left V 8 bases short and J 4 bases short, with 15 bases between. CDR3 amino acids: CASDPDRSGNTIYF. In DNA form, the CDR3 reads TGTGCCAGCGATCCCGACAGGTCCGGAAACACCATATATTTT.

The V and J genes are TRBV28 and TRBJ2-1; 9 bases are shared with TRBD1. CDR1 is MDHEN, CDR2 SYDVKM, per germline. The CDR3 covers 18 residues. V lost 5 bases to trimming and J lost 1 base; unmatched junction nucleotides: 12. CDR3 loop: CASSPPGQGSRSYNEQFF. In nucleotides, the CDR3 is TGTGCCAGCAGTCCCCCGGGACAGGGATCAAGGTCCTACAATGAGCAGTTCTTC. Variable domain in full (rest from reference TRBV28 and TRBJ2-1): DVKVTQSSRYLVKRTGEKVFLECVQDMDHENMFWYRQDPGLGLRLIYFSYDVKMKEKGDIPEGYSVSREKKERFSLILESASTNQTSMYLCASSPPGQGSRSYNEQFFGPGTRLTVL.

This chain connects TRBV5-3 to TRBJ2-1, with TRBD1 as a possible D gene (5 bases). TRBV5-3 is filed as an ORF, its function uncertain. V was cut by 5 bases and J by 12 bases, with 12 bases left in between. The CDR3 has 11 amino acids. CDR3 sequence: CARRTRQRQFF. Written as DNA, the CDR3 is TGTGCCAGAAGGACTCGACAGAGGCAGTTCTTC.

CDR3 in amino acids: CAIPRDLGGGELFF. The CDR3 DNA follows: TGTGCCATCCCACGGGACCTCGGGGGCGGGGAGCTGTTTTTT. The chain combines TRBV10-3 with TRBJ2-2, with D tentatively TRBD2 (6 bases). The CDR3 runs to 14 residues. Per the germline V gene, CDR1 is ENHRY and CDR2 is SYGVKD. Trimming shortened V by 8 bases and J by 7 bases, and 17 bases separated the two germline ends.

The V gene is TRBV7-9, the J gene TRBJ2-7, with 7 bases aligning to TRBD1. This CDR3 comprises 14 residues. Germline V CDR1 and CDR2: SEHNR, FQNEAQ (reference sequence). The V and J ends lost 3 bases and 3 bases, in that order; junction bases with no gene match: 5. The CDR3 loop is CASSLTGLGYEQYF. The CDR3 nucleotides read TGTGCCAGCAGCTTGACAGGGTTGGGCTACGAGCAGTACTTC.

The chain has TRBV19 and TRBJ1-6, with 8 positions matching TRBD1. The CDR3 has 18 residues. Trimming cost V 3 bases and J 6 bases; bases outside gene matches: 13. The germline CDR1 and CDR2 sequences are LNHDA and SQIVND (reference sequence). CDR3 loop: CASSIRSSGGASNSPLHF. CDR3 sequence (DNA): TGTGCCAGTAGTATTCGTTCTTCAGGGGGCGCAAGTAATTCACCCCTCCACTTT.

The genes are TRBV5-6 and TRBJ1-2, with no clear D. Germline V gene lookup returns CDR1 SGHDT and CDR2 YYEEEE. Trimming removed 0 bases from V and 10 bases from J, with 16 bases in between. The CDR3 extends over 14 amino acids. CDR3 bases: TGTGCCAGCAGCTTGGATCAGTCCCGCCCTTACTACACCTTC. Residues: CASSLDQSRPYYTF.